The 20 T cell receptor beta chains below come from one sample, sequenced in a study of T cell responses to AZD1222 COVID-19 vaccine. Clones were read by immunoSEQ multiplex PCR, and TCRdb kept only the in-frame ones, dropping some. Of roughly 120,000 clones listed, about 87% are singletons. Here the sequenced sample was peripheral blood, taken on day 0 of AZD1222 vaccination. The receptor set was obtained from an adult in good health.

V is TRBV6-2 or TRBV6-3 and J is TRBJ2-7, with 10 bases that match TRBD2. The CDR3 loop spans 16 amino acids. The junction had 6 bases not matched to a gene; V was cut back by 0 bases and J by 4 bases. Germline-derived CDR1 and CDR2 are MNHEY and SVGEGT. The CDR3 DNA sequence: TGTGCCAGCAGTTACTCGAGGGCTAGCGGGAGTTACGAGCAGTACTTC. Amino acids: CASSYSRASGSYEQYF.

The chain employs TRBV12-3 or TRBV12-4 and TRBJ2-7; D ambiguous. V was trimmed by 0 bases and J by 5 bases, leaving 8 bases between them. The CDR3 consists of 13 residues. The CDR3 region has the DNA TGTGCCAGCAGTTTAGCAGGGTTCCACGAGCAGTACTTC. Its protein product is CASSLAGFHEQYF.

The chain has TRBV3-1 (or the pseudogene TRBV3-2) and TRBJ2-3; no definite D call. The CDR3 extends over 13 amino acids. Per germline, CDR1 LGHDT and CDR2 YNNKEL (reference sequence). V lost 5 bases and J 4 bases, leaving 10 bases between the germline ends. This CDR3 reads CASSLESADTQYF. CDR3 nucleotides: TGTGCCAGCAGCTTGGAAAGCGCAGATACGCAGTATTTT.

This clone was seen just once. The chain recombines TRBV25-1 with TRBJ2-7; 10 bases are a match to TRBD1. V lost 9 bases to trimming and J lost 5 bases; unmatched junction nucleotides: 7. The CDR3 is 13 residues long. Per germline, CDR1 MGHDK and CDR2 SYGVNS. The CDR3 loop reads CASSRDRGHEQYF. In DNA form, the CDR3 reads TGTGCCAGTAGCCGGGACAGGGGCCACGAGCAGTACTTC.

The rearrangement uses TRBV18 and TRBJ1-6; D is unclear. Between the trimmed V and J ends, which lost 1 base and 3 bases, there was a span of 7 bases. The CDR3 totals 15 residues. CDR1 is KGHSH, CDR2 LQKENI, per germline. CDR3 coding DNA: TGTGCCAGCTCACCACAGGAGGACTATAATTCACCCCTCCACTTT. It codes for CASSPQEDYNSPLHF.

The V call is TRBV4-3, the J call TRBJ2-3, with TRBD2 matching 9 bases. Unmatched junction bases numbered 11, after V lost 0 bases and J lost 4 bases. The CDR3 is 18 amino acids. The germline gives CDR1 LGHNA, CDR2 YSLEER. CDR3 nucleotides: TGCGCCAGCAGCCAAGATAGAGCGGGGGGACCCCTTGCAGATACGCAGTATTTT. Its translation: CASSQDRAGGPLADTQYF.

Written as DNA, the CDR3 is TGTGCCAGCAGTTACACAGCGCAGACTCTGGACTATGGCTACACCTTC. Translating it yields CASSYTAQTLDYGYTF. The rearrangement uses TRBV27 and TRBJ1-2, with D uncertain. V dropped 4 bases and J dropped 3 bases, with 18 bases sitting between them. The CDR3 covers 16 residues. Germline CDR1 is MNHEY and CDR2 is SMNVEV (reference sequence).

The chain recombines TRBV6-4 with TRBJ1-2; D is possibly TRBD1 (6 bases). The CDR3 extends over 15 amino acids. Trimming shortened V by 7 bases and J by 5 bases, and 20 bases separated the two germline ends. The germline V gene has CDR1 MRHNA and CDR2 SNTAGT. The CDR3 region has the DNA TGTGCCAGCACCCTGAAGAGGACAGACCATTATGGCTACACCTTC. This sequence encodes CASTLKRTDHYGYTF.

The CDR3 coding sequence is TGTGCCAGCAGCCAAGAAAGAACCCCGGGACAGGGCCGCGATGAGCAGTTCTTC. This encodes CASSQERTPGQGRDEQFF. The genes are TRBV3-1 (or the pseudogene TRBV3-2) and TRBJ2-1; TRBD1 agrees at 9 bases. The CDR3 runs 18 residues. Trimming removed 0 bases from V and 8 bases from J; junction bases left unmatched: 14. Germline CDR1 and CDR2: LGHDT and YNNKEL (reference sequence).

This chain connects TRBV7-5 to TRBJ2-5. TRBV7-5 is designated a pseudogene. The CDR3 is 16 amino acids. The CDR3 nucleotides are TGTGTCAGAAGCTTAGTGCTCGGTACAACCCAAGAGACCCAGTACTTC. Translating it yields CVRSLVLGTTQETQYF.

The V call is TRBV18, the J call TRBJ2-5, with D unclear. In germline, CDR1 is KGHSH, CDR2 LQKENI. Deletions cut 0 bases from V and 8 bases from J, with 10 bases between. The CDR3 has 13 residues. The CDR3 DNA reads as TGTGCCAGCTCACCACCGCTCGATGATACCCAGTACTTC. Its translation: CASSPPLDDTQYF.

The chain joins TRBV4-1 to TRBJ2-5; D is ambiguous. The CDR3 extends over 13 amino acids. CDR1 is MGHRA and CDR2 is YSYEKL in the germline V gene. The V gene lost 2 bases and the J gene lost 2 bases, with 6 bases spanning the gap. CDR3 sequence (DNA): TGCGCCAGCAGCCAAACAAGTCAAGAGACCCAGTACTTC. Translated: CASSQTSQETQYF.

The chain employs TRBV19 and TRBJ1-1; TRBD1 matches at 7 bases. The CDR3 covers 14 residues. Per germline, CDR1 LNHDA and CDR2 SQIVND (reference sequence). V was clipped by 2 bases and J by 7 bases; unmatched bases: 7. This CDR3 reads CASSIRQGQREAFF. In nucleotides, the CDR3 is TGTGCCAGTAGTATACGTCAGGGACAGCGTGAAGCTTTCTTT.

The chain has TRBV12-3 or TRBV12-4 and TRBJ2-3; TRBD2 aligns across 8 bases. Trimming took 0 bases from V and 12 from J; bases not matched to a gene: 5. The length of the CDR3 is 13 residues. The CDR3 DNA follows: TGTGCCAGCAGTTTAGCTCTAGCGGGTGAACAGTATTTT. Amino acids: CASSLALAGEQYF.

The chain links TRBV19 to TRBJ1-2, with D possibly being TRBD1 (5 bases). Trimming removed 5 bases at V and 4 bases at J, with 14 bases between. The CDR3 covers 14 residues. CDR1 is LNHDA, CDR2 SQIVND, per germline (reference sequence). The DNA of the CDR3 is TGTGCCAGTAGTCGGGACTCCTCCCCCTATGGCTACACCTTC. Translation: CASSRDSSPYGYTF.

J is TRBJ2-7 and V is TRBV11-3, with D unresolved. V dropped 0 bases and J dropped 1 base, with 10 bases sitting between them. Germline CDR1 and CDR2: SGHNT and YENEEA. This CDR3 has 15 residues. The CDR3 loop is CASSLDLTFSYEQYF. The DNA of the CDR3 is TGTGCCAGCAGCTTAGACTTGACATTTTCCTACGAGCAGTACTTC.

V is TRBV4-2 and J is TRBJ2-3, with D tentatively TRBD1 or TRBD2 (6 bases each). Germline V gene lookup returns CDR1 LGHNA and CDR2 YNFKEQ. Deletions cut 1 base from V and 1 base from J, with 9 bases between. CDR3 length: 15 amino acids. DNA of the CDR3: TGTGCCAGCAGCCAAGGGGGGGCCCGCACAGATACGCAGTATTTT. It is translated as CASSQGGARTDTQYF.

DNA for the CDR3: TGTGCCAGCTCACAGTCAGGGGGGAACACTGAAGCTTTCTTT. It translates to CASSQSGGNTEAFF. This chain joins TRBV18 and TRBJ1-1; 7 bases are a match to TRBD1. After removal of 4 bases from V and 1 base from J, the junction contained 3 bases not matched to a gene. The CDR3 consists of 14 residues. Per the germline V gene, CDR1 is KGHSH and CDR2 is LQKENI. Complete variable domain (other parts from reference TRBV18 and TRBJ1-1): NAGVMQNPRHLVRRRGQEARLRCSPMKGHSHVYWYRQLPEEGLKFMVYLQKENIIDESGMPKERFSAEFPKEGPSILRIQQVVRGDSAAYFCASSQSGGNTEAFFGQGTRLTVV.

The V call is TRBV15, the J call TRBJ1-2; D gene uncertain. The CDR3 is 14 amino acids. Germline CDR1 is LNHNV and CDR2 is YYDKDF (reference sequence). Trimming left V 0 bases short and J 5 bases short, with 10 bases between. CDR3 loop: CATSRDSASYGYTF. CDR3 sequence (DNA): TGTGCCACCAGCAGAGATTCCGCCTCTTATGGCTACACCTTC.

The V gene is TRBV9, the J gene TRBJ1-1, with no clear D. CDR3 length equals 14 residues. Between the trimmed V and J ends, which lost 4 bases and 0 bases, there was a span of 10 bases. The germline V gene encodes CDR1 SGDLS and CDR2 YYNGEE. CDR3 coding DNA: TGTGCCAGCAGCTACGCTACAGTGAACACTGAAGCTTTCTTT. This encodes CASSYATVNTEAFF.